One and the same sample provided the 11 T cell receptor beta chains below, sequenced in a study of blood T cell repertoires in COVID-19. The assay was immunoSEQ multiplex PCR, and TCRdb's table has in-frame clones only and misses some. The repertoire holds about 400,000 clones, around nine tenths seen once, with under 8.5% in the top ten. The sample comprised peripheral blood. The receptor source for this set is an older woman with COVID-19, enrolled during active disease.

V usage is TRBV7-2 and J usage is TRBJ2-7; D gene unclear. Between the trimmed V and J ends, which lost 1 base and 7 bases, there was a span of 20 bases. The CDR3 loop spans 16 amino acids. Germline-derived CDR1 and CDR2 are SGHTA and FQGNSA. This chain's CDR3 is CASSLVSPPGPSEQYF. For the CDR3, the DNA is TGTGCCAGCAGCTTAGTTTCCCCGCCGGGTCCCTCAGAGCAGTACTTC.

The J gene is TRBJ1-1, the V gene TRBV30, with 7 positions matching TRBD1. J was trimmed by 3 bases and V by 5 bases; bases with no gene match: 6. Germline V CDR1 and CDR2: GTSNPN, SVGIG (reference sequence). The CDR3 is made up of 13 amino acids. This CDR3 is CAWSQGLDTEAFF. CDR3 nucleotide sequence: TGTGCCTGGTCACAGGGGCTGGACACTGAAGCTTTCTTT.

This clone was found once. The chain combines TRBV29-1 with TRBJ1-1; D unresolved. The CDR3 sequence is 12 residues long. Trimming cost V 2 bases and J 0 bases, with 4 bases left between them. Per the germline V gene, CDR1 is SQVTM and CDR2 is ANQGSEA. The CDR3 region has the DNA TGCAGCGTTGAACAGGTGAACACTGAAGCTTTCTTT. Its translation is CSVEQVNTEAFF.

This chain connects TRBV7-2 to TRBJ2-4; TRBD1 agrees at 12 bases. Germline V CDR1 and CDR2: SGHTA, FQGNSA. Unmatched junction bases numbered 9, after V lost 6 bases and J lost 6 bases. The CDR3 consists of 16 residues. CDR3 DNA: TGTGCCAGCAGGGGGGGACAGGGGGCCTTAGGAAACATTCAGTACTTC. This sequence encodes CASRGGQGALGNIQYF.

The V call is TRBV7-8, the J call TRBJ2-7; no firm D call. Germline-derived CDR1 and CDR2 are SGHVS and FQNEAQ. Trimming removed 2 bases at V and 7 bases at J, with 15 bases between. The CDR3 runs to 14 residues. The CDR3 sequence: CASSLSPSYVEQYF. The DNA for the CDR3 is TGTGCCAGCAGCTTATCCCCTTCCTACGTGGAGCAGTACTTC. The whole variable domain, filled in from reference TRBV7-8 and TRBJ2-7, reads GAGVSQSPRYKVAKRGQDVALRCDPISGHVSLFWYQQALGQGPEFLTYFQNEAQLDKSGLPSDRFFAERPEGSVSTLKIQRTQQEDSAVYLCASSLSPSYVEQYFGPGTRLTVT.

The chain couples TRBV6-1 to TRBJ2-5, with 13 positions matching TRBD2. The CDR3 spans 16 residues. The ends lost 4 bases at V and 5 bases at J; junction bases unmatched: 7. Germline V gene data show CDR1 as MNHNS and CDR2 as SASEGT. The CDR3 DNA follows: TGTGCCAGCAGTGTTGAACTAGCGGGGGGGCGGGAGACCCAGTACTTC. This sequence encodes CASSVELAGGRETQYF.

This chain connects TRBV12-3 or TRBV12-4 to TRBJ2-7; 7 bases agree with TRBD1. This CDR3 region has 13 residues. With 1 base clipped from V and 3 bases from J, the junction kept 0 bases outside the gene matches. CDR3 sequence: CASSLGTGYEQYF. The CDR3 DNA reads as TGTGCCAGCAGTTTAGGGACAGGCTACGAGCAGTACTTC.

The chain combines TRBV3-1 (or the pseudogene TRBV3-2) with TRBJ2-5; 8 bases fit TRBD2. Germline CDR1 and CDR2: LGHDT and YNNKEL (reference sequence). The CDR3 runs to 13 residues. The ends lost 4 bases at V and 4 bases at J; junction bases unmatched: 2. The CDR3 sequence: CASSPGGAETQYF. The CDR3 DNA reads TGTGCCAGCAGCCCCGGGGGGGCAGAGACCCAGTACTTC.

The chain employs TRBV9 and TRBJ1-2; TRBD1 agrees at 8 bases. The CDR3 spans 15 residues. Germline V gives CDR1 SGDLS, CDR2 YYNGEE. With 4 bases clipped from V and 6 bases from J, the junction kept 11 bases outside the gene matches. The CDR3: CASSLSRTGLDGYTF. CDR3 DNA: TGTGCCAGCAGCTTATCCCGGACAGGGCTGGATGGCTACACCTTC.

The rearrangement links TRBV27 to TRBJ2-7; the D is unclear. Germline-derived CDR1 and CDR2 are MNHEY and SMNVEV (reference sequence). The CDR3 is 11 residues long. V was trimmed by 10 bases and J by 2 bases, leaving 9 bases between them. The CDR3 loop is CATSTAYEQYF. CDR3 nucleotides: TGTGCCACCTCTACCGCCTACGAGCAGTACTTC.

This clone has a single count. The chain uses TRBV18 and TRBJ1-5; the D is unclear. In germline, CDR1 is KGHSH, CDR2 LQKENI. This CDR3 is 14 amino acids long. Between the trimmed V and J ends, which lost 5 bases and 2 bases, there was a span of 10 bases. The CDR3 reads CASSDILGNQPQHF. The CDR3 DNA is TGTGCCAGCTCAGACATTTTGGGCAATCAGCCCCAGCATTTT.